The 20 T cell receptor beta chains presented below share a single source sample, sequenced in a study of T cells in Graves' hyperthyroidism and ophthalmopathy. Template material for amplifying TCR beta CDR3 regions consisted of RNA transcripts. Initially, a first-round RT-PCR of the TCR CDR3 employed the HTBI primer set. A single record per CDR3 protein comes from TCRdb applying MiXCR to the multiplex PCR reads. The repertoire has about 680,000 distinct CDR3 sequences, around 40% of them found once; the top ten carry roughly 31%. The sequenced material came from blood. The receptors originated from a woman between 40 and 50 years old with Graves' hyperthyroidism.

The gene calls are TRBV24-1 and TRBJ2-5; D is unclear. CDR3 length: 11 residues. Trimming removed 12 bases at V and 2 bases at J, with 9 bases between. Looked up from germline, CDR1 is KGHDR and CDR2 is SFDVKD. DNA of the CDR3: TGTGCCCCAGGTGAGCAAGAGACCCAGTACTTC. Protein product: CAPGEQETQYF.

In its sample, this clonotype was seen a few times. V gene TRBV4-1 combines with J gene TRBJ1-2; 12 bases fit TRBD1. The CDR3 runs 15 residues. V gave up 4 bases and J gave up 8 bases; unmatched junction bases: 8. Germline CDR1 reads MGHRA; CDR2 reads YSYEKL. In nucleotides, the CDR3 is TGCGCCAGCAGCCGGGAGGGACAGGGGGCGCAAGGCTACACCTTC. It translates to CASSREGQGAQGYTF.

This clonotype was seen many times. The chain recombines TRBV12-3 or TRBV12-4 with TRBJ1-5; D remains ambiguous. This CDR3 is 13 amino acids long. V dropped 6 bases and J dropped 9 bases, with 15 bases sitting between them. CDR3 residues: CASRGRASGPQHF. CDR3 in DNA: TGTGCCAGCAGAGGACGGGCATCAGGGCCCCAGCATTTT.

As regards this clonotype: Being one base from a much bigger clone, this may be a read error. This rearrangement joins TRBV29-1 to TRBJ2-2; maybe TRBD1 (7 bases). From germline, CDR1 is SQVTM and CDR2 ANQGSEA. The CDR3 is 13 amino acids. The CDR3 DNA follows: TGCAGCGTTGAGCGGACAGGCGGCGGGGAGCTGCTTTTT. Translating gives CSVERTGGGELLF.

This clonotype was detected many times. The chain links TRBV20-1 to TRBJ1-1, with D perhaps matching TRBD1 (5 bases). V lost 4 bases to trimming and J lost 4 bases, with 13 bases between them. This CDR3 comprises 13 residues. CDR1 and CDR2 (germline): DFQATT, SNEGSKA (reference sequence). The CDR3: CSATNQGITEAFF. CDR3 DNA sequence: TGCAGTGCTACAAACCAGGGTATCACTGAAGCTTTCTTT.

This rearrangement joins TRBV6-5 to TRBJ1-4, with a weak D call TRBD1 (5 bases). In germline, CDR1 is MNHEY, CDR2 SVGAGI. Trimming removed 4 bases at V and 4 bases at J, with 16 bases between. The CDR3 covers 16 residues. CDR3 DNA: TGTGCCAGCAGTTCCGGTATTCAGGGCCGTAATGAAAAACTGTTTTTT. Encoded protein: CASSSGIQGRNEKLFF.

This clonotype was seen more than once but under ten times. The chain carries TRBV11-3 and TRBJ2-2, with 7 bases lining up with TRBD2. This CDR3 comprises 15 residues. Germline trimming cut 5 bases from V and 3 bases from J; bases unmatched to any gene: 6. Per the germline V gene, CDR1 is SGHNT and CDR2 is YENEEA. CDR3 DNA sequence: TGTGCCAGCAGCACAAGGACTAGACACACCGGGGAGCTGTTTTTT. Encoded protein: CASSTRTRHTGELFF.

To note about this clonotype: A read error may explain this, as a much larger clone is one base away. The chain has TRBV5-1 and TRBJ1-6, with a tentative D call TRBD1 (6 bases). Germline CDR1 SGHRS, CDR2 YFSETQ. This CDR3 is built from 13 residues. The CDR3 region has the DNA TGTGTCAGCAGCCGCAGGGGCGATTCACCCCTCCACTTT. As protein: CVSSRRGDSPLHF.

In its sample, this clonotype was seen a few times. The CDR3 nucleotides are TGCAGTGCTAGAGATGGACGGCCAACGAACACTGAAGCTTTCTTT. Translation gives CSARDGRPTNTEAFF. The chain uses TRBV20-1 and TRBJ1-1; no reliable D call. The CDR3 extends over 15 amino acids. V was clipped by 0 bases and J by 1 base, with 12 bases between them. Germline CDR1 reads DFQATT; CDR2 reads SNEGSKA (reference sequence).

The gene calls are TRBV28 and TRBJ1-2; D not resolved. The CDR3 is made up of 13 amino acids. V lost 6 bases to trimming and J lost 5 bases, with 13 bases between them. Germline V gene lookup returns CDR1 MDHEN and CDR2 SYDVKM. In DNA, the CDR3 is TGTGCCAGCAGACGGACGGAGAGATATGGCTACACCTTC. Residues: CASRRTERYGYTF.

This clonotype occurred many times. The rearrangement joins TRBV24-1 to TRBJ1-2; D unresolved. The CDR3 spans 14 residues. Trimming left V 1 base short and J 4 bases short, with 9 bases between. The germline gives CDR1 KGHDR, CDR2 SFDVKD. The CDR3 bases are TGTGCCACCAGTGATTTTCCCCGGACCTATGGCTACACCTTC. Translation: CATSDFPRTYGYTF.

This clonotype was detected many times. V and J are TRBV9 and TRBJ2-2; TRBD2 is a possible D gene (5 bases). Trimming shortened V by 3 bases and J by 6 bases, and 9 bases separated the two germline ends. This CDR3 comprises 13 residues. The germline CDR1 and CDR2 sequences are SGDLS and YYNGEE. The CDR3: CASSDTRSGELFF. For the CDR3, the DNA is TGTGCCAGCAGCGATACTAGATCCGGGGAGCTGTTTTTT.

The gene calls are TRBV10-3 and TRBJ2-2; 8 bases fit TRBD1. Germline V gene lookup returns CDR1 ENHRY and CDR2 SYGVKD. The CDR3 sequence is 15 residues long. Trimming cost V 0 bases and J 7 bases; bases outside gene matches: 4. The CDR3 coding sequence is TGTGCCATCAGTGAGTCGACGGACAGGGACGGGGAGCTGTTTTTT. It codes for CAISESTDRDGELFF.

This clonotype was counted many times. The J gene is TRBJ1-5, the V gene TRBV24-1; the D is unclear. Germline V lookup: CDR1 KGHDR, CDR2 SFDVKD. The CDR3 loop spans 14 amino acids. The V and J ends lost 4 bases and 5 bases respectively, with 11 bases between them. CDR3 in amino acids: CATSEPGNDQPQHF. The CDR3 DNA reads as TGTGCCACCAGTGAACCGGGTAATGATCAGCCCCAGCATTTT.

The CDR3 DNA follows: TGTGCCAGCAGCTTACGCAGTGCTAGGGGGTACTTC. It specifies CASSLRSARGYF. V gene TRBV7-2 combines with J gene TRBJ2-5; D is possibly TRBD1 (5 bases). Germline V gene data show CDR1 as SGHTA and CDR2 as FQGNSA. The CDR3 is 12 residues long. Trimming left V 2 bases short and J 13 bases short, with 14 bases between.

Many counts were recorded for this clonotype. The chain recombines TRBV6-5 with TRBJ1-6; D is possibly TRBD1 (5 bases). The CDR3 spans 14 residues. Germline V lookup: CDR1 MNHEY, CDR2 SVGAGI. V was cut by 2 bases and J by 10 bases, with 12 bases left in between. CDR3 loop: CASSYHGTKSPLHF. The CDR3 DNA sequence: TGTGCCAGCAGTTACCACGGGACCAAGTCACCCCTCCACTTT.

This clonotype was seen more than once but under ten times. The chain joins TRBV2 to TRBJ2-7, with 11 bases matching TRBD2. Per the germline V gene, CDR1 is SNHLY and CDR2 is FYNNEI. This CDR3 contains 15 residues. V shed 5 bases, J shed 0 bases, and the junction held 3 bases outside the gene matches. CDR3 in amino acids: CASSPGLAVSYEQYF. As DNA, the CDR3 is TGTGCCAGCAGTCCGGGACTAGCGGTCTCCTACGAGCAGTACTTC. The variable domain in full, with the rest retrieved from reference TRBV2 and TRBJ2-7, is EPEVTQTPSHQVTQMGQEVILRCVPISNHLYFYWYRQILGQKVEFLVSFYNNEISEKSEIFDDQFSVERPDGSNFTLKIRSTKLEDSAMYFCASSPGLAVSYEQYFGPGTRLTVT.

This clonotype was seen a few times. A read error may produce the germline difference seen at one junction end. The chain employs TRBV7-2 and TRBJ1-3; 7 bases fit TRBD1. Germline CDR1 is SGHTA and CDR2 is FQGNSA. This CDR3 is built from 16 residues. In nucleotides, the CDR3 is TGCGCCAGCAGCCAAATGAAGGGGACAGCCGGAAACACCATATATTTT. Residues: CASSQMKGTAGNTIYF.

V and J are TRBV20-1 and TRBJ2-5; 7 bases are shared with TRBD2. There are 14 residues in the CDR3. J lost 11 bases, V lost 1 base, and 13 bases had no gene match. Germline CDR1 is DFQATT and CDR2 is SNEGSKA (reference sequence). This chain's CDR3 is CSARVASGTDTQYF. As DNA, the CDR3 is TGCAGTGCTAGAGTGGCTAGCGGCACAGATACGCAGTACTTC.

At least ten counts were recorded for this clonotype. The chain combines TRBV10-3 with TRBJ1-5; D unclear. V lost 5 bases, J lost 5 bases, and 10 bases lay in between. This CDR3 has 13 amino acids. From germline, CDR1 is ENHRY and CDR2 SYGVKD. The DNA of the CDR3 is TGTGCCATCAGTAGGACGGACGATCAGCCCCAGCATTTT. As protein: CAISRTDDQPQHF.